The 11 T cell receptor beta chains listed next were all sequenced from one sample in a study of technical replicates of blood from several donors. Generated by immunoSEQ multiplex PCR, the TCRdb table keeps only in-frame clones and is missing some. The sample gives around 98,000 clones, 90% to 96% of which show up once; roughly 0.2% is in the top ten. Sequencing input: T cells isolated from PBMCs. These receptor sequences come from a human donor in good health.

The chain has TRBV7-9 and TRBJ1-2, with D perhaps matching TRBD1 (6 bases). The CDR3 totals 14 residues. V was shortened by 5 bases and J by 2 bases, with 12 bases between the two germline ends. Germline V gives CDR1 SEHNR, CDR2 FQNEAQ (reference sequence). The CDR3 nucleotides read TGTGCCAGCAGCCGAGGACAGCTGAACTATGGCTACACCTTC. Translated, it gives CASSRGQLNYGYTF.

A remark on this clone: The same CDR3 can be traced to other DNA sequences in this sample. CDR3 DNA sequence: TGCAGCGTTGAGCAGGACTATGGCTACACCTTC. Amino acid sequence: CSVEQDYGYTF. The V and J genes are TRBV29-1 and TRBJ1-2; D unresolved. Germline lookup yields CDR1 SQVTM and CDR2 ANQGSEA. The CDR3 spans 11 residues. V shed 3 bases and J shed 3 bases, with 5 bases lying between them.

The chain recombines TRBV29-1 with TRBJ1-1; 8 positions agree with TRBD1. The CDR3 is made up of 13 amino acids. J was trimmed by 4 bases and V by 6 bases; bases with no gene match: 7. The germline CDR1 and CDR2 sequences are SQVTM and ANQGSEA. The CDR3 protein is CSVARTGSTEAFF. The CDR3 nucleotides read TGCAGCGTCGCAAGGACAGGGAGCACTGAAGCTTTCTTT. The variable domain in full, with the rest retrieved from reference TRBV29-1 and TRBJ1-1, is SAVISQKPSRDICQRGTSLTIQCQVDSQVTMMFWYRQQPGQSLTLIATANQGSEATYESGFVIDKFPISRPNLTFSTLTVSNMSPEDSSIYLCSVARTGSTEAFFGQGTRLTVV.

V usage is TRBV21-1 and J usage is TRBJ1-5; the tabulated D call, TRBD1, remains unverified against the DNA. TRBV21-1 is flagged as a pseudogene. There are 15 residues in the CDR3. The CDR3 here is CASSKGTGAHQPQHF. CDR3 DNA sequence: TGTGCCAGCAGCAAAGGGACAGGGGCGCATCAGCCCCAGCATTTT.

V and J are TRBV2 and TRBJ1-4; D possibly corresponds to TRBD1 (6 bases). Looked up from germline, CDR1 is SNHLY and CDR2 is FYNNEI. Trimming removed 11 bases from V and 8 bases from J, with 18 bases in between. This CDR3 is built from 13 residues. The CDR3 protein is CAGHRESQEKLFF. The DNA of the CDR3 is TGTGCCGGTCACAGGGAGTCGCAGGAAAAACTGTTTTTT.

The CDR3 coding sequence is TGTGCCAGCAGTCCTGGGGGGAGCACAGATACGCAGTATTTT. Amino acids: CASSPGGSTDTQYF. J is TRBJ2-3 and V is TRBV6-1; D is perhaps TRBD2 (6 bases). Trimming removed 5 bases from V and 0 bases from J, with 9 bases in between. This CDR3 contains 14 residues. Germline V lookup: CDR1 MNHNS, CDR2 SASEGT.

The CDR3 DNA sequence: TGCGCCAGCAGCCCCCGGACAGTAGGTAGCTATGGCTACACCTTC. Encoded protein: CASSPRTVGSYGYTF. The chain carries TRBV4-1 and TRBJ1-2; a possible D gene is TRBD1 (6 bases). CDR3 length: 15 amino acids. Germline lookup yields CDR1 MGHRA and CDR2 YSYEKL. Between the trimmed V and J ends, which lost 4 bases and 4 bases, there was a span of 16 bases.

This chain uses TRBV7-9 with TRBJ2-1, with D perhaps matching TRBD1 (6 bases). Trimming stripped 7 bases from V and 4 bases from J, with 11 bases between. Germline V gives CDR1 SEHNR, CDR2 FQNEAQ (reference sequence). The CDR3 contains 13 residues. The CDR3 protein is CASTPDRYNEQFF. The DNA for the CDR3 is TGTGCCAGCACCCCGGACAGATACAATGAGCAGTTCTTC.

A single count supports this clone. V gene TRBV6-1 combines with J gene TRBJ2-7; TRBD2 agrees at 7 bases. The V and J ends lost 6 bases and 1 base, in that order; junction bases with no gene match: 9. Germline CDR1 MNHNS, CDR2 SASEGT. This CDR3 is built from 15 residues. The CDR3 loop is CASRAGLDPSYEQYF. CDR3 DNA: TGTGCCAGCAGGGCTGGACTAGACCCGTCCTACGAGCAGTACTTC.

CDR3 loop: CASSIDGGIRLTEAFF. Written as DNA, the CDR3 is TGTGCCAGTAGTATAGATGGAGGGATTCGTCTGACTGAAGCTTTCTTT. The rearrangement joins TRBV19 to TRBJ1-1; the D is unclear. V was clipped by 0 bases and J by 5 bases, with 16 bases between them. This CDR3 has 16 residues. Germline loops: CDR1 LNHDA, CDR2 SQIVND (reference sequence).

J is TRBJ2-7 and V is TRBV6-1; 8 bases are shared with TRBD1. The CDR3 runs to 12 residues. Germline V gene data show CDR1 as MNHNS and CDR2 as SASEGT. V lost 5 bases and J lost 8; bases outside the gene matches: 5. The CDR3 sequence: CASSSGGAKQYF. DNA for the CDR3: TGTGCCAGCAGTTCAGGGGGCGCGAAGCAGTACTTC.